Listed here are 22 T cell receptor beta chains from one sample, sequenced in a study of T cell repertoires in cytomegalovirus infection. MiXCR was run by TCRdb on the reads, yielding one entry per CDR3 protein. In the table there are 500,000 or so distinct CDR3 sequences, approximately 15% of which are singletons. The specimen was CD8+ T cells from PBMCs. These receptors all stem from a human donor in good health (CMV status not recorded). Some clones in this sample may be carry-over from other donors' samples.

The chain couples TRBV5-1 to TRBJ1-5; D is uncertain. Trimming stripped 1 base from V and 9 bases from J, with 14 bases between. From germline, CDR1 is SGHRS and CDR2 YFSETQ. The CDR3 sequence is 14 residues long. CDR3 sequence: CASSLRSYEGPQHF. The CDR3 DNA reads as TGCGCCAGCAGCTTGCGGTCCTACGAAGGGCCCCAGCATTTT.

This clonotype was detected only a few times. The V call is TRBV11-3, the J call TRBJ1-1; D ambiguous. The V gene lost 0 bases and the J gene lost 7 bases, with 9 bases spanning the gap. The CDR3 runs 13 residues. The germline gives CDR1 SGHNT, CDR2 YENEEA. The chain's CDR3 is CASSLDWAGEAFF. The CDR3 DNA sequence: TGTGCCAGCAGCTTAGATTGGGCAGGTGAAGCTTTCTTT.

This clonotype was counted ten times or more. The chain joins TRBV5-6 to TRBJ1-1, with a possible D match to TRBD1 (5 bases). Germline V gene lookup returns CDR1 SGHDT and CDR2 YYEEEE. V was cut by 2 bases and J by 8 bases, with 10 bases left in between. CDR3 length: 12 amino acids. CDR3 nucleotides: TGTGCCAGCAGCTTAGGCAGGGCCGAAGCTTTCTTT. Protein: CASSLGRAEAFF.

This clonotype was observed at least ten times. The chain has TRBV6-1 and TRBJ2-1; TRBD1 might be the D (6 bases). The length of the CDR3 is 13 residues. In germline, CDR1 is MNHNS, CDR2 SASEGT. V was shortened by 5 bases and J by 9 bases, with 14 bases between the two germline ends. The CDR3 here is CASSWGLVGEQFF. CDR3 nucleotide sequence: TGTGCCAGCAGTTGGGGGCTCGTCGGTGAGCAGTTCTTC.

This clonotype was picked up one time. A much larger clonotype is one base distant, so this may be a read error. This chain uses TRBV12-3 or TRBV12-4 with TRBJ2-5; tentatively, D is TRBD2 (7 bases). This CDR3 contains 15 residues. The CDR3 DNA follows: TGTGCCAGCAGTCCGGGTGGGGGGGCTCTGGAGATCCAGTACTTC. It encodes CASSPGGGALEIQYF.

This clonotype has at least ten counts. The chain joins TRBV7-6 to TRBJ1-2; weak D call: TRBD1 (6 bases). CDR1 is SGHVS, CDR2 FNYEAQ, per germline. This CDR3 is 16 amino acids long. Trimming removed 6 bases from V and 2 bases from J, with 19 bases in between. The CDR3 loop reads CASSDIRQERNYGYTF. The CDR3 DNA follows: TGTGCCAGCAGTGACATTCGACAGGAGCGAAACTATGGCTACACCTTC.

This clonotype was counted ten times or more. The chain is built from TRBV4-1 and TRBJ2-3; 8 positions agree with TRBD2. This CDR3 region has 15 residues. The germline V gene encodes CDR1 MGHRA and CDR2 YSYEKL. With V trimmed by 2 bases and J by 3 bases, 4 bases remained unmatched. The CDR3 loop is CASSQPSGSTDTQYF. As DNA, the CDR3 is TGCGCCAGCAGCCAACCGAGCGGGAGTACAGATACGCAGTATTTT.

This clonotype was counted a few times. The chain is built from TRBV6-6 and TRBJ2-3, with D perhaps matching TRBD1 (6 bases). Germline CDR1 is MNHNY and CDR2 is SVGAGI (reference sequence). The CDR3 runs to 14 residues. V lost 7 bases to trimming and J lost 1 base, with 12 bases between them. DNA of the CDR3: TGTGCCAGCATTGAAACAGGGCGCACAGATACGCAGTATTTT. This gives the protein CASIETGRTDTQYF.

This chain joins TRBV9 and TRBJ2-7, with D tentatively TRBD1 (5 bases). The germline V and J ends were trimmed by 0 bases and 4 bases, with 20 bases remaining between them. This CDR3 comprises 17 residues. Germline CDR1 is SGDLS and CDR2 is YYNGEE. The CDR3, as DNA: TGTGCCAGCAGCGTAGACGAGTCGATGGGGCGTGTATACGAGCAGTACTTC. Translated, it gives CASSVDESMGRVYEQYF.

The V gene is TRBV7-9, the J gene TRBJ2-5; D might be TRBD1 (5 bases). Germline V gene data show CDR1 as SEHNR and CDR2 as FQNEAQ (reference sequence). CDR3 length: 16 amino acids. The ends were cut back, 4 bases at V and 2 bases at J, with 17 bases in the middle. The CDR3 bases are TGTGCCAGCAGCTCGCTTAAACAGGAGACACAAGAGACCCAGTACTTC. This gives the protein CASSSLKQETQETQYF.

A remark on this clonotype: Because it lacks the conserved phenylalanine or tryptophan at the end, this CDR3 is likely a read error. CDR3: CASSQERLAHYEQYL. DNA of the CDR3: TGTGCCAGCAGCCAAGAAAGACTAGCGCATTACGAGCAGTACTTA. The gene calls are TRBV4-2 and TRBJ2-7, with 8 bases that match TRBD2. Germline values: CDR1 LGHNA, CDR2 YNFKEQ. The V gene end was trimmed by 0 bases and the J gene end by 4 bases; junction bases not matched to a gene: 5. The CDR3 sequence is 15 residues long.

This chain connects TRBV6-1 to TRBJ1-1; perhaps TRBD1 as D (5 bases). V was pared by 6 bases and J by 7 bases, with 15 bases between. CDR1 is MNHNS and CDR2 is SASEGT in the germline V gene. The CDR3 extends over 13 amino acids. As DNA, the CDR3 is TGTGCCAGCAGCCTTGGACAAGCTCTTGAAGCTTTCTTT. This gives the protein CASSLGQALEAFF.

This chain links TRBV5-8 with TRBJ2-5, with 9 bases identical to TRBD1. Germline V gene sequence: CDR1 SGHTS, CDR2 YDEGEE. The trim removed 3 bases at V and 4 bases at J, leaving 7 bases unmatched. The CDR3 has 15 amino acids. The CDR3 region has the DNA TGTGCCAGCAGCTCGACAGGGGGGACACGAGAGACCCAGTACTTC. Its translation is CASSSTGGTRETQYF.

This clonotype has a count of ten or more. This chain connects TRBV7-2 to TRBJ2-1; D is ambiguous. The germline gives CDR1 SGHTA, CDR2 FQGNSA. V was pared by 0 bases and J by 0 bases, with 6 bases between. The CDR3 has 15 amino acids. CDR3: CASSLAGASYNEQFF. The CDR3 region has the DNA TGTGCCAGCAGCTTAGCGGGCGCCTCCTACAATGAGCAGTTCTTC.

This chain connects TRBV2 to TRBJ2-7; tentative D call: TRBD1 (6 bases). The V end was cut by 10 bases, the J end by 0 bases, with 19 bases between. The CDR3 contains 15 residues. The germline V gene has CDR1 SNHLY and CDR2 FYNNEI. The CDR3 loop reads CATRGPETPSYEQYF. The CDR3 DNA follows: TGTGCCACCAGGGGACCCGAGACACCCTCCTACGAGCAGTACTTC. Drawing the rest from reference TRBV2 and TRBJ2-7, the complete variable domain is EPEVTQTPSHQVTQMGQEVILRCVPISNHLYFYWYRQILGQKVEFLVSFYNNEISEKSEIFDDQFSVERPDGSNFTLKIRSTKLEDSAMYFCATRGPETPSYEQYFGPGTRLTVT.

A single count supports this clonotype. The V call is TRBV27, the J call TRBJ2-1; no reliable D call. The germline CDR1 and CDR2 sequences are MNHEY and SMNVEV (reference sequence). V lost 2 bases and J lost 8, with 16 bases in between. This CDR3 has 15 residues. Here the CDR3 DNA reads TGTGCCAGCAGTTTAAAAGGATGGCCCGAGGATGAGCAGTTCTTC. Its translation: CASSLKGWPEDEQFF.

The chain uses TRBV29-1 and TRBJ2-6; 10 bases fit TRBD1. V shed 4 bases and J 2 bases; nucleotides not matched to a gene: 14. Germline-derived CDR1 and CDR2 are SQVTM and ANQGSEA. The CDR3 has 19 amino acids. As DNA, the CDR3 is TGCAGCGTTGGGGGTACCCGGGACAGGGGTACGGCTGGGGCCAACGTCCTGACTTTC. This translates into CSVGGTRDRGTAGANVLTF. The complete variable domain, with remaining parts taken from reference TRBV29-1 and TRBJ2-6, reads SAVISQKPSRDICQRGTSLTIQCQVDSQVTMMFWYRQQPGQSLTLIATANQGSEATYESGFVIDKFPISRPNLTFSTLTVSNMSPEDSSIYLCSVGGTRDRGTAGANVLTFGAGSRLTVL.

On this clonotype: The junction departs from germline at one end; a sequencing error may be responsible. V is TRBV7-6 and J is TRBJ2-1; 8 nucleotides agree with TRBD2. Germline loops: CDR1 SGHVS, CDR2 FNYEAQ. The CDR3 has 16 residues. CDR3 region: CASSRRGEPGGNDQFF. The CDR3 bases are TGTGCAAGCAGCCGGAGAGGGGAACCGGGGGGGAATGATCAGTTCTTC.

This clonotype was seen a few times. The V gene is TRBV7-9, the J gene TRBJ1-1; no clear D. Germline CDR1 SEHNR, CDR2 FQNEAQ (reference sequence). V lost 3 bases and J lost 6, with 8 bases in between. The CDR3 contains 12 residues. CDR3 coding DNA: TGTGCCAGCAGCTTGATAAGCCCTGAAGCTTTCTTT. Its protein is CASSLISPEAFF.

Comment on this clonotype: One end of the junction is discordant with germline, which a read error may explain. This chain connects TRBV5-4 to TRBJ2-3; D perhaps matches TRBD2 (6 bases). Germline loops: CDR1 SGHNT, CDR2 YYREEE (reference sequence). CDR3 length equals 17 residues. CDR3 loop: CASSLNLGGRNTGTQYF. CDR3 nucleotides: TGTGCCAGCAGCTTGAATTTGGGGGGACGAAACACAGGTACGCAGTATTTT. The entire variable domain, with the rest obtained from reference TRBV5-4 and TRBJ2-3, is as follows: ETGVTQSPTHLIKTRGQQVTLRCSSQSGHNTVSWYQQALGQGPQFIFQYYREEENGRGNFPPRFSGLQFPNYSSELNVNALELDDSALYLCASSLNLGGRNTGTQYFGPGTRLTVL.

V gene TRBV28 combines with J gene TRBJ2-1, with D hard to call. Trimming left V 5 bases short and J 5 bases short, with 7 bases between. The CDR3 covers 12 residues. Germline V lookup: CDR1 MDHEN, CDR2 SYDVKM. The CDR3: CASSPEDNEQFF. In nucleotides, the CDR3 is TGTGCCAGCAGTCCAGAGGACAATGAGCAGTTCTTC.

This clonotype was seen repeatedly, ten times or more. The CDR3 DNA is TGTGCCAGCAGGGTGGGAACGAACACTGAAGCTTTCTTT. Its protein product is CASRVGTNTEAFF. The rearrangement joins TRBV7-6 to TRBJ1-1; the D is unclear. The length of the CDR3 is 13 residues. In germline, CDR1 is SGHVS, CDR2 FNYEAQ. Trimming left V 6 bases short and J 1 base short, with 9 bases between.